These 19 T cell receptor beta chains originate from one sample sequenced in a study of CD8 T cells in ankylosing spondylitis. TCRdb called the 5' RACE reads again in MiXCR, with one record for every CDR3 protein. The repertoire consists of roughly 200,000 distinct CDR3 sequences, with under 30% occurring once and the leading ten covering 5% to 7.5%. What was sequenced was blood, either unsorted or a sorted T cell fraction (not recorded which). All receptors derive from a male donor with ankylosing spondylitis or in good health (not recorded which).

This clonotype came up many times. The CDR3 is CASSQDVGSGYNEQFF. The CDR3 DNA reads as TGTGCCAGCAGCCAAGATGTAGGGTCCGGCTACAATGAGCAGTTCTTC. The chain combines TRBV4-2 with TRBJ2-1; D uncertain. CDR1 is LGHNA, CDR2 YNFKEQ, per germline. Between the trimmed V and J ends, which lost 0 bases and 3 bases, there was a span of 12 bases. There are 16 residues in the CDR3.

This clonotype was seen many times. The CDR3 DNA follows: TGTGCCAGCAGTTCAGCGGAGGGGGATACGCAGTATTTT. Translated, it gives CASSSAEGDTQYF. The chain recombines TRBV28 with TRBJ2-3; TRBD2 is a possible D gene (6 bases). Germline V gives CDR1 MDHEN, CDR2 SYDVKM. V lost 4 bases and J lost 6, with 11 bases in between. The CDR3 is 13 amino acids.

Many counts were recorded for this clonotype. The V and J genes are TRBV10-2 and TRBJ2-7; 10 positions agree with TRBD2. Trimming removed 3 bases from V and 0 bases from J; junction bases left unmatched: 2. Germline loops: CDR1 WSHSY, CDR2 SAAADI. This CDR3 is 15 amino acids long. The CDR3 sequence is CASSDSGRISYEQYF. CDR3 sequence (DNA): TGCGCCAGCAGTGATAGCGGGAGGATCTCCTACGAGCAGTACTTC.

The chain joins TRBV20-1 to TRBJ2-2; D might be TRBD2 (6 bases). Trimming left V 6 bases short and J 0 bases short, with 11 bases between. CDR1 and CDR2 from the germline V gene are DFQATT and SNEGSKA (reference sequence). The CDR3 loop spans 14 amino acids. CDR3: CSATGLSNTGELFF. CDR3 coding DNA: TGCAGTGCCACGGGACTCTCGAACACCGGGGAGCTGTTTTTT.

This clonotype came up many times. For the CDR3, the DNA is TGTGCCACCAGCAGAGGGGAGGCTAGGGGGGTGAATGAGCAGTTCTTC. It specifies CATSRGEARGVNEQFF. V usage is TRBV15 and J usage is TRBJ2-1, with D possibly called TRBD1 or TRBD2 (6 bases each). Between the trimmed V and J ends, which lost 1 base and 7 bases, there was a span of 17 bases. Germline V gene data show CDR1 as LNHNV and CDR2 as YYDKDF (reference sequence). The CDR3 has 16 amino acids.

The chain combines TRBV20-1 with TRBJ2-7; perhaps TRBD1 as D (6 bases). With 6 bases removed from V and 3 bases from J, the gap between germline ends came to 12 bases. Looked up from germline, CDR1 is DFQATT and CDR2 is SNEGSKA (reference sequence). This CDR3 region has 12 residues. The CDR3 DNA sequence: TGCAGTGCCATGAACAGGGTCTACGAGCAGTACTTC. It is translated as CSAMNRVYEQYF.

In this sample, this clonotype turned up a few times. This chain joins TRBV20-1 and TRBJ1-1; D is undetermined. CDR1 DFQATT and CDR2 SNEGSKA come from the germline V gene (reference sequence). There are 11 residues in the CDR3. V lost 6 bases and J 4 bases, leaving 9 bases between the germline ends. CDR3 sequence (DNA): TGCAGTGCGGACGATGGCACTGAAGCTTTCTTT. This codes for CSADDGTEAFF.

This clonotype came up many times. The chain links TRBV5-1 to TRBJ1-5; 10 bases map to TRBD1. The CDR3 spans 15 residues. V was pared by 4 bases and J by 3 bases, with 4 bases of the junction left unmatched. Germline CDR1 SGHRS, CDR2 YFSETQ. The CDR3 here is CASSMTGGYNQPQHF. The CDR3 nucleotides are TGCGCCAGCAGCATGACAGGGGGCTACAATCAGCCCCAGCATTTT.

This clonotype was recorded at least ten times. Here the CDR3 DNA reads TGTGCCAGCAGCTTCGTTAGCGGGATGGGGCAAGAGACCCAGTACTTC. Protein product: CASSFVSGMGQETQYF. This sequence joins TRBV7-2 and TRBJ2-5, with 8 bases fitting TRBD2. The CDR3 length is 16 residues. V was clipped by 3 bases and J by 2 bases; unmatched bases: 8. CDR1 and CDR2 (germline): SGHTA, FQGNSA.

This clonotype was seen repeatedly, ten times or more. The chain combines TRBV10-3 with TRBJ2-2; 7 bases match TRBD1. CDR3 size: 13 residues. V gave up 10 bases and J gave up 7 bases; unmatched junction bases: 9. CDR1 is ENHRY, CDR2 SYGVKD, per germline. The CDR3 DNA follows: TGTGCCAGCACAGGGGTTTCGAGCGGGGAGCTGTTTTTT. It is translated as CASTGVSSGELFF.

In DNA, the CDR3 is TGTGCCAGCAGCGCCCGCTTGAACCGGGGACAGGGAGGGGAGACCCAGTACTTC. Amino acid sequence: CASSARLNRGQGGETQYF. The chain is built from TRBV9 and TRBJ2-5; 9 bases are a match to TRBD1. Trimming cost V 3 bases and J 5 bases; bases outside gene matches: 17. Germline V gives CDR1 SGDLS, CDR2 YYNGEE. The CDR3 is made up of 18 amino acids.

In this sample, this clonotype turned up a few times. The rearrangement links TRBV4-3 to TRBJ2-1; 11 nucleotides line up with TRBD2. The CDR3 sequence is 20 residues long. Trimming at V came to 2 bases and at J to 5 bases, leaving 17 bases not matched to a gene. Germline CDR1 is LGHNA and CDR2 is YSLEER. Here the CDR3 reads CASSQKSGGSGRARDNEQFF. The CDR3 nucleotides are TGCGCCAGCAGCCAAAAATCCGGGGGTAGCGGGAGGGCCCGGGACAATGAGCAGTTCTTC.

This clonotype was seen ten or more times. The rearrangement links TRBV5-1 to TRBJ1-2, with 7 bases fitting TRBD1. J gave up 3 bases and V 0 bases, and 2 bases lay outside the gene matches. The CDR3 is made up of 14 amino acids. The germline gives CDR1 SGHRS, CDR2 YFSETQ. CDR3 DNA: TGCGCCAGCAGCTTGGGGGACAGCGACTATGGCTACACCTTC. Its translation is CASSLGDSDYGYTF.

V gene TRBV6-6 combines with J gene TRBJ2-5, with no clear D. Germline V gives CDR1 MNHNY, CDR2 SVGAGI (reference sequence). The CDR3 extends over 13 amino acids. The V gene lost 6 bases and the J gene lost 7 bases, with 15 bases spanning the gap. The CDR3 protein is CASSQNGLVTQYF. CDR3 nucleotides: TGTGCCAGCAGCCAAAATGGATTGGTGACCCAGTACTTC.

V gene TRBV12-3 or TRBV12-4 combines with J gene TRBJ2-3; no definite D call. The V end was cut by 10 bases, the J end by 6 bases, with 11 bases between. The CDR3 runs to 11 residues. CDR3 sequence reads: CATSPSDTQYF. CDR3 DNA sequence: TGTGCCACCTCACCGAGCGATACGCAGTATTTT.

At least ten counts were recorded for this clonotype. This rearrangement joins TRBV12-3 or TRBV12-4 to TRBJ2-5; 8 bases align to TRBD1. This CDR3 has 14 amino acids. V dropped 5 bases and J dropped 3; count of bases not matched to a gene: 5. CDR3 sequence (DNA): TGTGCCAGCAGTCGGACAGGGTCTAAAGAGACCCAGTACTTC. This encodes CASSRTGSKETQYF.

This chain connects TRBV10-3 to TRBJ2-7, with D tentatively TRBD1 (6 bases). V was trimmed by 5 bases and J by 2 bases, leaving 13 bases between them. This CDR3 has 14 amino acids. Germline V gives CDR1 ENHRY, CDR2 SYGVKD. The CDR3 region has the DNA TGTGCCATCAGTCCCGACAGGTCCACCTACGAGCAGTACTTC. Residues: CAISPDRSTYEQYF.

This clonotype showed up just a few times. The V call is TRBV20-1, the J call TRBJ1-4; D is undetermined. The length of the CDR3 is 13 residues. Deletions cut 4 bases from V and 3 bases from J, with 9 bases between. Germline assignment: CDR1 DFQATT and CDR2 SNEGSKA (reference sequence). CDR3 residues: CSATGFANEKLFF. As DNA, the CDR3 is TGCAGTGCTACCGGCTTCGCTAATGAAAAACTGTTTTTT.

This clonotype was counted ten times or more. V usage is TRBV28 and J usage is TRBJ2-2; 9 nucleotides agree with TRBD1. CDR3 length: 15 amino acids. With 6 bases clipped from V and 5 bases from J, the junction kept 7 bases outside the gene matches. The germline V gene has CDR1 MDHEN and CDR2 SYDVKM. CDR3 DNA sequence: TGTGCCAGCAGCTCCCAAGGACAGGGGACCGGGGAGCTGTTTTTT. It is translated as CASSSQGQGTGELFF.